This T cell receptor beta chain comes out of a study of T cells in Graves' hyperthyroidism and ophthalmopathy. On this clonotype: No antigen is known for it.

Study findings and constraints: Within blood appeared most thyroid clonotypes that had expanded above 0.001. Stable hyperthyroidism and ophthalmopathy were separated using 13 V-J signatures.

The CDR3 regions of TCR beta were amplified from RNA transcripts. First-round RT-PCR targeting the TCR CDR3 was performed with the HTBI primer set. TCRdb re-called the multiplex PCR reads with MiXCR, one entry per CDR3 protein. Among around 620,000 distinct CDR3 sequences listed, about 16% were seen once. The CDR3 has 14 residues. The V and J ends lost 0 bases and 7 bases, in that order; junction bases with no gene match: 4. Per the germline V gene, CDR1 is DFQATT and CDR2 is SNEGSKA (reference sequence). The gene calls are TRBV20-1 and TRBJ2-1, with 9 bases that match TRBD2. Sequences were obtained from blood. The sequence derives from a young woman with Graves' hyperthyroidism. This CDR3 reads CSARDVSGRNEQFF. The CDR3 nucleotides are TGCAGTGCTAGAGATGTCAGCGGGAGGAATGAGCAGTTCTTC.